Listed below are T cell receptor beta chains from one sample, sequenced in a study of shared clonotypes between healthy human individuals. Profiled with immunoSEQ multiplex PCR; TCRdb holds only in-frame clones, not every one. The sample contains about 960,000 clones, 60% to 85% of which appear only once. Sequencing was carried out using memory CD4+ T cells sorted from blood. The receptor set was obtained from a man between 18 and 29 years old in good health. The CDR3 runs from the conserved cysteine through the conserved F or W. Each record gives: J gene, V gene, CDR3 length, D gene, clone size, CDR3 protein, CDR3 DNA. D genes are given only for firm matches. For some rows the clone size is stated as once, few or many, or as a class when expanded; others skip it.

TRBJ2-2 | TRBV5-1 | 17 | TRBD1 | - | CASSTGGQGRNTGELFF | TGCGCCAGCAGCACCGGTGGACAGGGACGTAACACCGGGGAGCTGTTTTTT
TRBJ2-7 | TRBV5-4 | 14 | - | - | CASRGYRISYEQYF | TGTGCCAGTCGAGGGTATAGGATCTCCTACGAGCAGTACTTC
TRBJ1-2 | TRBV30 | 14 | TRBD1 | few | CAWSVGTGGRGYTF | TGTGCCTGGAGTGTTGGGACAGGGGGAAGAGGCTACACCTTC
TRBJ1-5 | TRBV2 | 13 | TRBD1 | - | CATTSQGQQPQHF | TGTGCCACCACTAGTCAGGGACAGCAGCCCCAGCATTTT
TRBJ2-3 | TRBV2 | 11 | - | - | CASSEVTREYF | TGTGCCAGCAGTGAAGTGACTCGAGAGTATTTT
TRBJ2-1 | TRBV30 | 12 | - | once | CAWSATRNEQFF | TGTGCCTGGAGCGCCACGAGGAATGAGCAGTTCTTC
TRBJ2-1 | TRBV6-4 | 16 | TRBD2 | - | CASSAQGLASYNEQFF | TGTGCCAGCAGTGCTCAAGGACTAGCGTCTTACAATGAGCAGTTCTTC
TRBJ1-2 | TRBV2 | 14 | - | - | CASSGRGETYGYTF | TGTGCCAGCAGTGGGCGGGGGGAGACCTATGGCTACACCTTC
TRBJ1-2 | TRBV5-1 | 15 | - | few | CASSLALTGLAGYTF | TGCGCCAGCAGCTTGGCCCTTACAGGACTCGCTGGTTACACCTTC
TRBJ2-3 | TRBV4-3 | 14 | - | - | CASSQDLGADTQYF | TGCGCCAGCAGCCAAGACCTGGGGGCAGATACGCAGTATTTT
TRBJ1-4 | TRBV2 | 14 | TRBD1 | - | CASWRDRGNEKLFF | TGTGCCAGCTGGCGGGACAGGGGTAATGAAAAACTGTTTTTT
TRBJ2-5 | TRBV4-1 | 16 | - | - | CASSQGSGRTQETQYF | TGCGCCAGCAGCCAGGGTTCGGGACGAACCCAAGAGACCCAGTACTTC
TRBJ2-7 | TRBV7-3 | 14 | - | - | CASCVGDISYEQYF | TGTGCCAGCTGCGTCGGGGATATCTCCTACGAGCAGTACTTC
TRBJ2-7 | TRBV19 | 10 | - | - | CAYQELEQYF | TGTGCTTATCAGGAGTTGGAGCAGTACTTC
TRBJ2-7 | TRBV18 | 15 | - | - | CASSPDSRGNYEQYF | TGTGCCAGCTCACCCGACAGTAGGGGAAACTACGAGCAGTACTTC
TRBJ2-2 | TRBV7-2 | 17 | TRBD2 | - | CASSLGLAGWNTGELFF | TGTGCCAGCAGCTTGGGACTAGCGGGATGGAACACCGGGGAGCTGTTTTTT
TRBJ2-3 | TRBV6-1 | 15 | TRBD1 | - | CASSMDRGSTDTQYF | TGTGCCAGCAGTATGGACAGGGGTAGCACAGATACGCAGTATTTT
TRBJ2-7 | TRBV6-6 | 16 | - | - | CASSYRSAGSAYEQYF | TGTGCCAGCAGTTACAGGTCAGCAGGAAGCGCCTACGAGCAGTACTTC
TRBJ1-2 | TRBV19 | 13 | - | - | CASSNTGNYGYTF | TGTGCCAGTAGTAACACAGGGAACTATGGCTACACCTTC
TRBJ2-3 | TRBV14 | 16 | - | - | CASSQEFKGYRDTQYF | TGTGCCAGCAGCCAAGAGTTTAAGGGTTATCGTGATACGCAGTATTTT
TRBJ2-7 | TRBV11-3 | 14 | - | few | CASSLGTRTGEQYF | TGTGCCAGCAGCCTTGGGACCCGGACGGGCGAGCAGTACTTC
TRBJ2-5 | TRBV11-3 | 13 | - | few | CASSLVSSETQYF | TGTGCCAGCAGCTTAGTTTCGTCAGAGACCCAGTACTTC
TRBJ2-3 | TRBV7-2 | 14 | TRBD1 | - | CASSLGTGKDTQYF | TGTGCCAGCAGCTTAGGGACAGGGAAGGATACGCAGTATTTT
TRBJ2-2 | TRBV10-3 | 16 | TRBD1 | - | CAISESRPGGTGELFF | TGTGCCATCAGTGAGTCGAGGCCAGGGGGCACCGGGGAGCTGTTTTTT